The present T cell receptor (beta chain) was sequenced within a study of cytomegalovirus exposure and HLA in healthy donors (dated by TCRdb to about 2017). For the study in its entirety: An earlier analysis of around 600 of the donors reported approximately 290 Gb of sequence data and 100 million to 140 million unique TCR beta sequences from approximately 180 million T cells. The study profiled the T cell repertoires of about 640 subjects by immunosequencing and related them to cytomegalovirus serostatus. Among 300 to 500 genotyped donors of the cohort, an average of about 240,000 unique TCR beta nucleotide sequences was sequenced per donor, of which approximately 19% were non-productive. A later analysis re-analyzed previously published TCR beta repertoires from 550 to 700 donors and added high-resolution HLA genotyping to study TCR occurrence patterns. Along with the approximately 600-subject first cohort, a separate validation cohort of some 130 different subjects was used. All discovery cohort repertoires had been generated using a single sequencing platform. HLA typing covered class I and class II loci at four-digit resolution. The aim of the study was to test whether cataloging public T cell receptors could identify signatures of past pathogen exposure. An earlier analysis of some 500 of the donors used high-throughput TCR beta sequencing to judge whether each TCR beta V gene segment behaved as functional or pseudogenic. A later genetic analysis took genome-wide SNP genotypes for about three fifths of the 666 donors and used that subset as a discovery cohort. The genetic ancestry cluster associated with self-reported Caucasian donors included about 81% of the roughly 400 genotyped donors. About 330 gigabases of sequencing data and approximately 91 million unique TCR sequences made up an early release that covered several hundred HLA-typed donors. Rather than using new phenotypic data, the later analysis identified candidate immune exposures from TCR beta sequences and from how often those sequences occurred across donors. The study combined high-throughput TCR immunosequencing, statistical association of individual TCRs with disease status, and machine learning to predict cytomegalovirus infection status. Donor age, sex, ethnicity and CMV serostatus were compiled alongside the repertoire data. Four or five DR-DQ haplotypes were handled as single units for association and clustering because linkage in the cohort was strong. The number of donors typed differed by locus, with 629-630 for A, B, C, DRB1 and DQB1, 522 for DQA1, over 600 for DPA1, and around 460 for DPB1. General study outcomes and caveats: In a later analysis, HLA-associated TCR beta chains were found to be more clonally expanded and to have lower generation probabilities than equally common non-associated chains. In an earlier analysis of about 600 of the donors, most TCR beta V segments appeared in productive rearrangements about 90% or about 30% of the time, broadly matching IMGT annotations. The presence/absence analyses assumed that sequencing depth was roughly uniform across donors, and that assumption may not be true. CMV serostatus was the only immune exposure information available for the cohort. A further reported finding was that TCR beta sequences accurately predicted the HLA-A and HLA-B alleles for most subjects in the first cohort. A later analysis reported that several top co-occurrence clusters appeared linked to parvovirus B19, influenza, CMV and Epstein-Barr virus. When HLA alleles, especially DR and DQ, strongly co-occurred, TCR associations were difficult to assign to individual alleles. The authors suggested that the approach could potentially be generalized to other disease states and immunological phenotypes. In a later genetic analysis, a missense DCLRE1C variant was associated with V-gene and J-gene trimming of TCR beta chains, and the association was replicated in an independent cohort. The classifier was reported to diagnose cytomegalovirus status with high specificity and sensitivity in both the original and validation cohorts. Approximately 18 rarely observed V segments, including chromosome 9 orphons, were excluded from the earlier analysis of several hundred of the donors because counts were too low. Because some donors lacked HLA typing at each locus, the association tests relied only on the typed subset. A group of highly shared sequence variants was considered likely to be a technical artifact of the sequencing pipeline. Across donors, most TCR sequences were observed very rarely, whereas some public TCRs were present in many individuals. Some IMGT-functional V segments, including TRBV6-2 and TRBV6-3, could not be distinguished by the 87-base-pair reads and were therefore excluded. In vitro tests confirmed that a few of the cytomegalovirus-associated TCR beta chains recognize cytomegalovirus antigens. At a false discovery rate of 0.05, a later analysis linked 16,000 or so TCR beta sequences to specific HLA alleles. Linkage disequilibrium might explain the correlated functional status among segregating V segments, but an unknown experimental factor could not be ruled out. A later analysis found that most CMV-associated TCR beta chains appeared HLA-restricted, with HLA associations seemingly driven largely by CMV exposure. According to a later analysis, TCR association rates differed among HLA loci, with DRB1 alleles showing the most associated TCRs and HLA-C alleles showing the fewest. The study listed 170 or so TCR beta chains as associated with cytomegalovirus. In this cohort, only TCR beta chains were sequenced, and detectable features were limited by the absence of alpha or paired-chain data. Compared with the roughly 700-donor mean, donors in an Asian-associated ancestry cluster had fewer N-insertions in productive TCRs, according to a later genetic analysis.

Comment on this clone: Its antigen remains undetermined. Base qualities are not at hand, and no much larger clone is one base apart.

In total, roughly 670 healthy bone marrow donors made up the cohort. At the time of sampling, every cohort member was nominally healthy, though immune exposures that went unrecorded were likely present. The donor was CMV seronegative and belonged to the group of over 300 seronegative cohort members. A peripheral blood sample was collected from each donor, and TCR beta sequencing was performed on peripheral blood mononuclear cells. Genomic DNA extraction from the blood cell samples was performed with the Qiagen DNeasy Blood Extraction Kit. Library preparation was by the immunoSEQ multiplex PCR assay. A mixture of 60 forward primers for TCR Vbeta segments and 13 reverse primers for TCR Jbeta segments was used in the multiplex PCR. The CDR3 region of rearranged TCR beta genes was amplified from genomic DNA by a multiplex PCR assay. Amplified TCR beta libraries were sequenced as 87-base-pair reads on the Illumina HiSeq System. From the authors' description of their analysis: A later analysis tallied 80 million to 95 million unique TCR beta chains across the 640 or so repertoires, and approximately 9.9 million of those chains were shared by two or more donors. Raw reads were error-corrected and collapsed into unique sequences by a nearest-neighbor algorithm in which closely related sequences were merged to remove PCR and sequencing errors. Alignment of CDR3 sequences to IMGT reference sequences was used to assign V, D and J gene segments. For a sequence to be retained, a match of at least six nucleotides was required to both a V gene segment and a J gene segment. A rearrangement was called productive if the CDR3 had no stop codons and remained in frame with V and J, and every other rearrangement was called non-productive. Following IMGT convention, CDR3 was defined as the stretch from the second conserved V-encoded cysteine up to the conserved J-encoded phenylalanine. The earlier analysis of some 540 of the donors excluded any sequence lacking an unambiguous match to a single V gene segment. In an earlier analysis of about 590 of the donors, a V segment was called functional when productive rearrangements were above 56.7%, and segregating when the standard deviation between donors exceeded 5%. A statistical classification framework was built to diagnose cytomegalovirus status from the catalog of TCR beta chain sequences. A later analysis assigned V and J genes by comparing TCR nucleotide sequences with IMGT/GENE-DB human TR gene sequences. A later analysis assigned CDR3 sequences and most-parsimonious VDJ recombination scenarios with the TCRdist pipeline. A later analysis defined each TCR beta chain by its CDR3 amino acid sequence plus V-gene family, and excluded reads lacking a unique V-gene family. As a way to deal with suspected cross-contamination and a sequencing artifact, a later analysis dropped 450 to 700 nucleotide sequences that were highly shared and had low generation probability. In a later analysis, a clonal expansion index was calculated for each public chain from normalized within-repertoire ranks of inferred template counts. In a later analysis, generation probabilities were computed with a VDJ recombination model fitted to out-of-frame rearrangements, and the resulting probabilities were checked against IGoR. In a later analysis, hypergeometric tests were used to score TCR-TCR, TCR-HLA and TCR-CMV co-occurrence, with a repertoire-size bias correction applied to TCR pairs. False discovery rates were estimated in a later analysis by permuting HLA or CMV assignments 20 times. In a later analysis, co-occurring TCRs were grouped using DBSCAN, with TCRdist sequence similarity added in when clustering inside HLA-allele-positive subsets. Co-occurrence clustering excluded repertoires with fewer than 30,000 or more than 120,000 public chains, plus five with anomalous nucleotide sharing. This is the immuneACCESS table as TCRdb keeps it, with only in-frame sequences that have V and J called. A part of the clones is gone; compared with another copy, unresolved V genes explain less than half, and the rest is unexplained. The V and J calls and clone size come from that table; D and trimming were worked out from the DNA. The sample table records approximately 150,000 clones; 80% of these occur just once. The ten most abundant clones make up roughly 4.7% of the sample.

The V and J ends are trimmed by 10 bases and 3 bases, leaving 18 bases between them. Based on the germline V gene (reference sequence), the CDR1 and CDR2 sequences are LNHDA and SQIVND. Spanning cysteine to phenylalanine, the CDR3 consists of 15 amino acids. Just CDR3 DNA is preserved here, 45 bases in frame from base 1. The chain links TRBV19 with TRBJ2-2; the D gene is not confidently resolved. The sequence was obtained from a man aged 25-45 years in good health and CMV-seronegative. The sequencing input was PBMCs. CDR3 loop: CATSKREVYTGELFF. The DNA sequence reads TGTGCCACCAGTAAACGAGAGGTTTACACCGGGGAGCTGTTTTTT.